This TCR beta chain was identified during a study of CXCR4 blockade with PD-1 therapy in pancreatic cancer. Study-wide results and caveats: Convergent selection by common tumor antigens was suggested by nucleotide rearrangement counts. Sequencing covered TCRbeta chains only, not alpha chains.

The germline gives CDR1 LNHDA, CDR2 SQIVND (reference sequence). The CDR3 has 17 residues. Trimming left V 7 bases short and J 0 bases short, with 16 bases between. The sample holds one count of this clone. Its antigen is not identified. Data came from immunoSEQ multiplex PCR; TCRdb stores just in-frame clones and leaves some out. This table has about 5,200 clones, around 60% appearing once. These archived tumors were resected from patients never given neoadjuvant therapy beforehand. The V call is TRBV19, the J call TRBJ2-6; D might be TRBD2 (5 bases). Sequencing was carried out using tumor tissue. This sequence originates from a human donor with pancreatic ductal adenocarcinoma. CDR3: CASNSAEVHSGANVLTF. The CDR3, as DNA: TGTGCCAGTAACTCAGCGGAGGTCCACTCTGGGGCCAACGTCCTGACTTTC.